The clone carrying this T cell receptor (beta chain) was seen a single time. These data belong to a study of CD8+ T cells in alopecia areata. Overall study context: Each day, treated patients took oral tofacitinib twice, at 5 to 10 mg per dose.

Extracted RNA was reverse transcribed into cDNA, the sequencing template. TCRdb keeps only in-frame clones here, not all; method: immunoSEQ multiplex PCR. Among 110,000 to 150,000 clones, around 50% were seen once, and the ten largest hold approximately 6.5%. The sample consisted of CD4+ T cells sorted from blood, taken at week 0. The TCR originated in a human donor with alopecia areata.

The CDR3 protein is CASRKEVDTQYF. CDR3 in DNA: TGTGCCAGCAGGAAGGAAGTAGATACGCAGTATTTT. The chain uses TRBV2 and TRBJ2-3, with unresolved D. The CDR3 runs to 12 residues. V was trimmed by 6 bases and J by 5 bases, leaving 9 bases between them. From germline, CDR1 is SNHLY and CDR2 FYNNEI.